This T cell receptor beta chain was sequenced for a study of T cell responses to AZD1222 COVID-19 vaccine. The length of the CDR3 is 14 residues. Germline-derived CDR1 and CDR2 are SGHRS and YFSETQ. V lost 6 bases and J 4 bases, leaving 13 bases between the germline ends. Assay used: immunoSEQ multiplex PCR; TCRdb lists only in-frame clones, some missing. The repertoire holds approximately 140,000 clones, with more than 85% as singletons. The sequence was collected from an adult who received the AZD1222 COVID-19 vaccine. The input for sequencing was peripheral blood, taken 28 days after the second AZD1222 dose. The rearrangement uses TRBV5-1 and TRBJ1-4; tentatively, D is TRBD1 (6 bases). CDR3 region: CASNHGGGNEKLFF. DNA of the CDR3: TGCGCCAGCAACCACGGAGGGGGTAATGAAAAACTGTTTTTT.